A single sample gave rise to the 10 T cell receptor beta chains below, sequenced in a study of blood T cells in healthy people across ages. PCR was performed a second time for about 7 to 12 cycles using a sample-barcoded 5' primer and a J-beta primer mix. MiXCR, run by TCRdb on the 5' RACE reads, gives a single entry per CDR3 protein. The sample shows some 1.4 million distinct CDR3 sequences, about 40% of them seen only once. Specimen: blood. These TCRs come from a young woman in good health.

In DNA, the CDR3 is TGTGCCAGCAGCTACCCGGGACTAGACCCCGAGACCCAGTACTTC. Protein sequence: CASSYPGLDPETQYF. This chain connects TRBV7-8 to TRBJ2-5; TRBD2 agrees at 8 bases. Germline CDR1 reads SGHVS; CDR2 reads FQNEAQ. The length of the CDR3 is 15 residues. The V and J ends lost 4 bases and 5 bases, in that order; junction bases with no gene match: 9.

The chain joins TRBV4-1 to TRBJ2-4; the D gene is possibly TRBD1 (6 bases). This CDR3 is 16 amino acids long. The V end lost 1 base, the J end lost 13 bases, and 23 bases lay between the germline ends. In germline, CDR1 is MGHRA, CDR2 YSYEKL. The CDR3 nucleotides are TGCGCCAGCAGCCAAGTGTTTCGTGACAGGCATAGTGGGCAGTACTTC. This sequence encodes CASSQVFRDRHSGQYF.

The chain carries TRBV20-1 and TRBJ2-3; D is undetermined. V was pared by 8 bases and J by 0 bases, with 12 bases between. This CDR3 is 13 amino acids long. Germline values: CDR1 DFQATT, CDR2 SNEGSKA (reference sequence). Here the CDR3 DNA reads TGCAGTCCAGAGTTCACTAGCACAGATACGCAGTATTTT. Protein: CSPEFTSTDTQYF.

V and J are TRBV25-1 and TRBJ1-2, with D perhaps matching TRBD1 (6 bases). Trimming removed 4 bases from V and 2 bases from J, with 14 bases in between. The germline CDR1 and CDR2 sequences are MGHDK and SYGVNS. This CDR3 is built from 15 residues. The DNA of the CDR3 is TGTGCCAGCAGTGGACCGACAGGTTTAAACTATGGCTACACCTTC. It codes for CASSGPTGLNYGYTF.

The rearrangement uses TRBV20-1 and TRBJ1-5; D possibly corresponds to TRBD1 (5 bases). CDR3 length: 14 amino acids. Between the trimmed V and J ends, which lost 0 bases and 9 bases, there was a span of 15 bases. In germline, CDR1 is DFQATT, CDR2 SNEGSKA (reference sequence). CDR3 loop: CSARDERRTRPQHF. The CDR3 nucleotides are TGCAGTGCTAGAGACGAGCGGAGGACAAGGCCCCAGCATTTT.

J is TRBJ2-5 and V is TRBV27; D unresolved. Trimming cost V 5 bases and J 11 bases, with 21 bases left between them. This CDR3 region has 14 residues. Germline lookup yields CDR1 MNHEY and CDR2 SMNVEV (reference sequence). The CDR3 nucleotides read TGTGCCAGCAGTCCACCTTCCGTAGTCAATGAGCAGTACTTC. Its translation: CASSPPSVVNEQYF.

The chain employs TRBV5-1 and TRBJ2-1; D possibly corresponds to TRBD2 (5 bases). The J call may be in error: the DNA end matches TRBJ2-7 better. Looked up from germline, CDR1 is SGHRS and CDR2 is YFSETQ. The CDR3 has 17 residues. This chain's CDR3 is CASSTTPTTPSYNEQYF. The CDR3, as DNA: TGCGCCAGCAGCACCACCCCGACTACCCCGTCCTACAATGAGCAGTACTTC.

This clonotype turned up a few times. The rearrangement uses TRBV6-6 and TRBJ2-7; maybe TRBD2 (6 bases). Germline V gene lookup returns CDR1 MNHNY and CDR2 SVGAGI (reference sequence). V shed 0 bases and J shed 3 bases, with 15 bases lying between them. The CDR3 runs 16 residues. CDR3 coding DNA: TGTGCCAGCAGTTACTCGACGAACGGGGACTTCTACGAGCAGTACTTC. This encodes CASSYSTNGDFYEQYF.

For this clonotype: The junction and the germline gene differ at one end; a read error may be behind it. The CDR3 coding sequence is TGTGCCAGCAGGGGTGAGGGGGCGCGCGGTACTGTAGCTTTCTTT. Translating it yields CASRGEGARGTVAFF. The V gene is TRBV12-3 or TRBV12-4, the J gene TRBJ1-1, with 7 bases identical to TRBD1. The CDR3 loop spans 15 amino acids.

The chain combines TRBV5-1 with TRBJ1-1, with unresolved D. The CDR3 runs 15 residues. Trimming stripped 1 base from V and 0 bases from J, with 10 bases between. The germline V gene encodes CDR1 SGHRS and CDR2 YFSETQ. In nucleotides, the CDR3 is TGCGCCAGCAGCTTGAGTGACCAAGTGAACACTGAAGCTTTCTTT. It encodes CASSLSDQVNTEAFF.